This entry lists 32 T cell receptor beta chains sequenced from one sample in a study of T cell responses to AZD1222 COVID-19 vaccine. Assay: immunoSEQ multiplex PCR; the TCRdb copy retains only in-frame clones and omits some. The sample holds around 59,000 clones, roughly 89% seen once. The material was peripheral blood, obtained 28 days after the second AZD1222 dose. The receptor source for this set is an adult who received the AZD1222 COVID-19 vaccine.

V and J are TRBV5-1 and TRBJ2-3; tentatively, D is TRBD1 (5 bases). The CDR3 sequence is 14 residues long. Trimming shortened V by 0 bases and J by 4 bases, and 9 bases separated the two germline ends. Per the germline V gene, CDR1 is SGHRS and CDR2 is YFSETQ. The CDR3 DNA is TGCGCCAGCAGCTTGGATCAGGGCCCAGATACGCAGTATTTT. Its translation is CASSLDQGPDTQYF.

This chain joins TRBV6-4 and TRBJ1-1; the D gene is possibly TRBD1 (6 bases). Trimming pared 5 bases from V and 1 base from J, leaving 14 bases between. This CDR3 is built from 15 residues. Per the germline V gene, CDR1 is MRHNA and CDR2 is SNTAGT. CDR3 bases: TGTGCCAGCAGTCCACAGGGCCGGGCGAACACTGAAGCTTTCTTT. It codes for CASSPQGRANTEAFF.

This clone was picked up a small number of times. The chain recombines TRBV5-4 with TRBJ1-2; TRBD1 agrees at 8 bases. The ends lost 1 base at V and 8 bases at J; junction bases unmatched: 10. The CDR3 extends over 15 amino acids. Germline V gene lookup returns CDR1 SGHNT and CDR2 YYREEE (reference sequence). CDR3 in DNA: TGTGCCAGCAGCTTGATTTCAGGGGGCTATCTCGGCTACACCTTC. It is translated as CASSLISGGYLGYTF.

This sequence joins TRBV28 and TRBJ1-2; possible D gene TRBD1, 6 bases. The CDR3 contains 12 residues. The V gene's germline CDR1 is MDHEN and CDR2 SYDVKM. Trimming took 11 bases from V and 4 from J, leaving 14 bases between them. The CDR3 here is CALEGGLYGYTF. The CDR3 nucleotides are TGTGCCCTCGAGGGGGGCCTCTATGGCTACACCTTC.

This clone was recorded only once. The chain links TRBV19 to TRBJ2-2; 7 nucleotides agree with TRBD1. The V gene's germline CDR1 is LNHDA and CDR2 SQIVND (reference sequence). This CDR3 spans 16 amino acids. V dropped 4 bases and J dropped 5; count of bases not matched to a gene: 10. CDR3 sequence reads: CASSTLTGLGTGELFF. The CDR3 DNA follows: TGTGCCAGTAGTACCCTGACAGGGCTCGGGACCGGGGAGCTGTTTTTT.

This rearrangement joins TRBV19 to TRBJ2-1; D uncertain. The CDR3 consists of 15 residues. Germline-derived CDR1 and CDR2 are LNHDA and SQIVND (reference sequence). The germline V and J ends were trimmed by 5 bases and 2 bases, with 13 bases remaining between them. CDR3 bases: TGTGCCAGTAGTCTCCTCCCAGCGACCTACAATGAGCAGTTCTTC. Translation: CASSLLPATYNEQFF.

The chain recombines TRBV9 with TRBJ2-7, with TRBD2 matching over 8 bases. CDR3 length equals 14 residues. Germline CDR1 is SGDLS and CDR2 is YYNGEE. The junction had 2 bases not matched to a gene; V was cut back by 0 bases and J by 3 bases. CDR3 region: CASSVAAGGYEQYF. The CDR3 DNA reads TGTGCCAGCAGCGTAGCGGCGGGGGGCTACGAGCAGTACTTC.

This sequence joins TRBV3-1 (or the pseudogene TRBV3-2) and TRBJ2-7; D perhaps matches TRBD2 (5 bases). Germline lookup yields CDR1 LGHDT and CDR2 YNNKEL (reference sequence). This CDR3 has 12 residues. V was trimmed by 3 bases and J by 7 bases, leaving 10 bases between them. In DNA, the CDR3 is TGTGCCAGCAGCCAGGGAGTAAGGGAGCAGTACTTC. Translating gives CASSQGVREQYF.

This rearrangement joins TRBV12-5 to TRBJ2-2; D gene uncertain. The CDR3 covers 14 residues. CDR1 is LGHNT, CDR2 FRNRAP, per germline. V shed 0 bases and J shed 7 bases, with 9 bases lying between them. CDR3 sequence (DNA): TGTGCTAGTGGTTTGGTACAGTATTTCGGGGAGCTGTTTTTT. As protein: CASGLVQYFGELFF.

A few counts support this clone. The chain recombines TRBV11-3 with TRBJ2-5, with TRBD1 matching 7 bases. The CDR3 is made up of 16 amino acids. Germline loops: CDR1 SGHNT, CDR2 YENEEA. The V segment lost 4 bases and the J segment 1 base; nucleotides outside the gene matches: 9. The CDR3 sequence is CASSSRGRTGQETQYF. CDR3 in DNA: TGTGCCAGCAGCTCAAGGGGGCGGACCGGCCAAGAGACCCAGTACTTC.

The chain has TRBV19 and TRBJ1-5; TRBD1 might be the D (5 bases). Per the germline V gene, CDR1 is LNHDA and CDR2 is SQIVND (reference sequence). The CDR3 loop spans 15 amino acids. V lost 5 bases, J lost 3 bases, and 14 bases lay in between. The CDR3 DNA reads as TGTGCCAGTAGTGCCGGACATATCCCCAATCAGCCCCAGCATTTT. This codes for CASSAGHIPNQPQHF.

V usage is TRBV5-6 and J usage is TRBJ2-7, with D uncertain. CDR1 is SGHDT and CDR2 is YYEEEE in the germline V gene. V dropped 4 bases and J dropped 4 bases, with 9 bases sitting between them. This CDR3 is built from 12 residues. For the CDR3, the DNA is TGTGCCAGCAGCCTGAACCTATACGAGCAGTACTTC. Residues: CASSLNLYEQYF.

This clone turned up a few times. The chain uses TRBV6-2 or TRBV6-3 and TRBJ1-5, with 10 nucleotides matching TRBD1. Unmatched junction bases numbered 7, after V lost 4 bases and J lost 7 bases. CDR1 is MNHEY, CDR2 SVGEGT, per germline. The CDR3 consists of 15 residues. CDR3 sequence reads: CASSFRDRGGQPQHF. The CDR3 DNA reads as TGTGCCAGCAGTTTCCGGGACAGGGGTGGCCAGCCCCAGCATTTT.

V gene TRBV10-1 combines with J gene TRBJ2-2, with TRBD2 as a possible D gene (5 bases). Looked up from germline, CDR1 is WNHNN and CDR2 is SYGVQD (reference sequence). The germline V and J ends were trimmed by 6 bases and 7 bases, with 18 bases remaining between them. There are 15 residues in the CDR3. The CDR3 DNA is TGCGCCAGCAGCCCGTCTACCGGAGGTCGCGGGGAGCTGTTTTTT. As protein: CASSPSTGGRGELFF.

The chain carries TRBV7-2 and TRBJ2-7; 9 bases match TRBD2. The V gene end was trimmed by 2 bases and the J gene end by 3 bases; junction bases not matched to a gene: 8. Looked up from germline, CDR1 is SGHTA and CDR2 is FQGNSA. The CDR3 extends over 16 amino acids. The CDR3 region is CASSLIDAGGYYEQYF. The CDR3 DNA reads TGTGCCAGCAGCTTAATCGATGCGGGAGGGTACTACGAGCAGTACTTC. The variable domain in full, with the rest retrieved from reference TRBV7-2 and TRBJ2-7, is GAGVSQSPSNKVTEKGKDVELRCDPISGHTALYWYRQSLGQGLEFLIYFQGNSAPDKSGLPSDRFSAERTGGSVSTLTIQRTQQEDSAVYLCASSLIDAGGYYEQYFGPGTRLTVT.

The chain recombines TRBV28 with TRBJ1-5; TRBD1 agrees at 7 bases. The CDR3 is 15 amino acids. Germline values: CDR1 MDHEN, CDR2 SYDVKM. The junction had 8 bases not matched to a gene; V was cut back by 2 bases and J by 7 bases. CDR3 protein: CASSLPQGGWQPQHF. The CDR3 nucleotides are TGTGCCAGCAGTTTACCTCAGGGGGGTTGGCAGCCCCAGCATTTT.

The chain employs TRBV6-1 and TRBJ2-7, with D unresolved. The germline V gene has CDR1 MNHNS and CDR2 SASEGT. V dropped 3 bases and J dropped 3 bases, with 15 bases sitting between them. This CDR3 is built from 15 residues. The CDR3: CASSEQTNPHYEQYF. CDR3 bases: TGTGCCAGCAGTGAGCAGACCAACCCACACTACGAGCAGTACTTC.

About this clone itself: Mismatch with germline at one junction end may stem from a read error. The chain carries TRBV7-7 and TRBJ2-2, with TRBD2 identical over 11 bases. Germline-derived CDR1 and CDR2 are SSHAT and FNYEAQ (reference sequence). This CDR3 is built from 16 residues. CDR3 coding DNA: TGTGCTAGCAGCTTGGGGACTAGCGGGAACACCGGGGAGCTGTTTTTT. It specifies CASSLGTSGNTGELFF. Together with reference TRBV7-7 and TRBJ2-2, the CDR3 gives the full variable domain: GAGVSQSPRYKVTKRGQDVTLRCDPISSHATLYWYQQALGQGPEFLTYFNYEAQPDKSGLPSDRFSAERPEGSISTLTIQRTEQRDSAMYRCASSLGTSGNTGELFFGEGSRLTVL.

This chain links TRBV11-1 with TRBJ2-7; TRBD1 matches at 8 bases. CDR3 length equals 15 residues. V lost 4 bases to trimming and J lost 5 bases; unmatched junction nucleotides: 10. Per germline, CDR1 SGHAT and CDR2 FQDESV (reference sequence). In DNA form, the CDR3 reads TGTGCCAGCAGCTCGACCCGGGACAGGCCCAACGAGCAGTACTTC. This encodes CASSSTRDRPNEQYF.

The genes are TRBV27 and TRBJ1-4; TRBD1 matches 7 bases. The J segment lost 4 bases and the V segment lost 2 bases, leaving 7 bases of the junction unmatched. CDR3 length: 16 residues. CDR1 and CDR2 (germline): MNHEY, SMNVEV (reference sequence). The CDR3 bases are TGTGCCAGCAGTTTACAATCGACAGGGCTTAATGAAAAACTGTTTTTT. It codes for CASSLQSTGLNEKLFF.

The V call is TRBV9, the J call TRBJ2-1, with 11 nucleotides matching TRBD2. Germline trimming cut 0 bases from V and 2 bases from J; bases unmatched to any gene: 7. This CDR3 is built from 18 residues. Germline CDR1 is SGDLS and CDR2 is YYNGEE. CDR3 bases: TGTGCCAGCAGCGTAGTGGCTAGCGGGAGGAATACCTACAATGAGCAGTTCTTC. Encoded protein: CASSVVASGRNTYNEQFF.

The chain has TRBV9 and TRBJ2-5; 9 bases fit TRBD1. V dropped 4 bases and J dropped 5; count of bases not matched to a gene: 3. The CDR3 has 13 amino acids. Germline CDR1 is SGDLS and CDR2 is YYNGEE. In DNA, the CDR3 is TGTGCCAGCAGCCTGGGACAGGGCGAGACCCAGTACTTC. Residues: CASSLGQGETQYF.

The chain couples TRBV11-2 to TRBJ1-2; perhaps TRBD1 as D (5 bases). The CDR3 consists of 13 residues. V was pared by 5 bases and J by 4 bases, with 11 bases between. Looked up from germline, CDR1 is SGHAT and CDR2 is FQNNGV. CDR3 region: CASSLRDAYGYTF. As DNA, the CDR3 is TGTGCCAGCAGCCTCCGGGACGCCTATGGCTACACCTTC.

The J gene is TRBJ1-3, the V gene TRBV2; no firm D call. Germline CDR1 SNHLY, CDR2 FYNNEI. V lost 8 bases, J lost 0 bases, and 8 bases lay in between. The CDR3 extends over 13 amino acids. CDR3 sequence: CASVRDSGNTIYF. In DNA, the CDR3 is TGTGCCAGCGTAAGGGACTCTGGAAACACCATATATTTT.

V is TRBV7-2 and J is TRBJ2-2; D remains unclear. Trimming shortened V by 5 bases and J by 1 base, and 11 bases separated the two germline ends. The CDR3 runs to 15 residues. Germline lookup yields CDR1 SGHTA and CDR2 FQGNSA. The CDR3 loop reads CASSVTTGNTGELFF. CDR3 bases: TGTGCCAGCAGCGTCACGACTGGGAACACCGGGGAGCTGTTTTTT.

The chain links TRBV14 to TRBJ2-5; 9 bases align to TRBD2. Unmatched junction bases numbered 1, after V lost 1 base and J lost 7 bases. This CDR3 is built from 13 residues. Germline V CDR1 and CDR2: SGHDN, FVKESK. DNA of the CDR3: TGTGCCAGCAGCCAAGCACTAGCGGGGACCCAGTACTTC. This translates into CASSQALAGTQYF. Together with reference TRBV14 and TRBJ2-5, the CDR3 gives the full variable domain: EAGVTQFPSHSVIEKGQTVTLRCDPISGHDNLYWYRRVMGKEIKFLLHFVKESKQDESGMPNNRFLAERTGGTYSTLKVQPAELEDSGVYFCASSQALAGTQYFGPGTRLLVL.

In its sample, this clone was seen once. The chain has TRBV2 and TRBJ2-2; no clear D gene. The CDR3 is 12 amino acids. The germline V gene has CDR1 SNHLY and CDR2 FYNNEI. V was shortened by 6 bases and J by 3 bases, with 5 bases between the two germline ends. The CDR3 bases are TGTGCCAGCAGGCCTGACACCGGGGAGCTGTTTTTT. Protein: CASRPDTGELFF.

This chain connects TRBV11-2 to TRBJ2-6; 7 nucleotides line up with TRBD1. The CDR3 sequence is 16 residues long. Unmatched junction bases numbered 6, after V lost 5 bases and J lost 2 bases. Germline V gene data show CDR1 as SGHAT and CDR2 as FQNNGV. This CDR3 reads CASSRRDRAGANVLTF. The CDR3 nucleotides are TGTGCCAGCAGCAGACGAGACAGGGCTGGGGCCAACGTCCTGACTTTC.

This rearrangement joins TRBV30 to TRBJ1-2; possible D gene TRBD1, 6 bases. The CDR3 length is 13 residues. V lost 5 bases, J lost 4 bases, and 14 bases lay in between. The germline CDR1 and CDR2 sequences are GTSNPN and SVGIG (reference sequence). CDR3 loop: CAWSGGLIYGYTF. CDR3 coding DNA: TGTGCCTGGTCTGGGGGGCTGATCTATGGCTACACCTTC. Full variable domain (outside the CDR3, taken from reference TRBV30 and TRBJ1-2): SQTIHQWPATLVQPVGSPLSLECTVEGTSNPNLYWYRQAAGRGLQLLFYSVGIGQISSEVPQNLSASRPQDRQFILSSKKLLLSDSGFYLCAWSGGLIYGYTFGSGTRLTVV.

Judged by abundance, this clone is medium-sized. V gene TRBV6-1 combines with J gene TRBJ2-7; either TRBD1 or TRBD2 may supply D (5 bases each). Germline lookup yields CDR1 MNHNS and CDR2 SASEGT. V gave up 5 bases and J gave up 7 bases, with 18 bases separating them. This CDR3 spans 14 amino acids. CDR3 region: CASSQGPDRREQYF. The CDR3 bases are TGTGCCAGCAGTCAGGGACCCGACCGGCGGGAGCAGTACTTC.

V and J are TRBV19 and TRBJ2-7, with a weak D call TRBD1 (6 bases). With 0 bases removed from V and 3 bases from J, the gap between germline ends came to 9 bases. CDR1 and CDR2 from the germline V gene are LNHDA and SQIVND (reference sequence). CDR3 length: 14 amino acids. CDR3 in amino acids: CASSIERRGYEQYF. CDR3 DNA: TGTGCCAGTAGTATAGAGCGCAGGGGCTACGAGCAGTACTTC.

This chain joins TRBV4-3 and TRBJ2-3, with TRBD2 matching 7 bases. Germline lookup yields CDR1 LGHNA and CDR2 YSLEER. The CDR3 is 18 amino acids. J lost 0 bases, V lost 1 base, and 10 bases had no gene match. Here the CDR3 reads CASSQGATGGRSTDTQYF. The CDR3 DNA follows: TGCGCCAGCAGCCAAGGGGCTACGGGAGGAAGAAGCACAGATACGCAGTATTTT.